One sample yielded the 16 T cell receptor beta chains listed below, sequenced in a study of patients and donors after allogeneic stem cell transplantation. In TCRdb, the RT-PCR reads were re-called with MiXCR into one record per CDR3 protein. Here the sample spans 25,000 or so distinct CDR3 sequences, more than 8% being singletons. What was sequenced was blood, either unsorted or a sorted T cell fraction (not recorded which). These receptors were collected from a human donor who was either an allogeneic HSCT recipient or a stem cell or donor lymphocyte infusion donor (not recorded which). It is not recorded whose cells these are; they may come from a transplant donor.

This clonotype was seen only a few times. This chain joins TRBV10-3 and TRBJ1-2, with D unclear. Germline loops: CDR1 ENHRY, CDR2 SYGVKD. Trimming shortened V by 9 bases and J by 2 bases, and 10 bases separated the two germline ends. The CDR3 spans 12 residues. The CDR3 DNA follows: TGTGCCATTCCGAATCGAAACTATGGCTACACCTTC. As protein: CAIPNRNYGYTF.

The genes are TRBV21-1 and TRBJ1-2; TRBD1, the table's D call, was not compared with the DNA. TRBV21-1 is assigned pseudogene status. The CDR3 is 16 residues long. DNA for the CDR3: TGTGCCAGCAGCAAAGATAAGAGACAGGGTTGGGAAGGCTACACCTTC. It is translated as CASSKDKRQGWEGYTF.

The chain combines TRBV6-1 with TRBJ2-3, with 10 bases identical to TRBD1. The CDR3 is 14 amino acids. J was trimmed by 7 bases and V by 9 bases; bases with no gene match: 10. Germline-derived CDR1 and CDR2 are MNHNS and SASEGT. The CDR3 spells CASHFRDRGHTQYF. Here the CDR3 DNA reads TGTGCCAGTCATTTCCGGGACAGGGGACATACGCAGTATTTT.

This clonotype showed up just a few times. The V gene is TRBV9, the J gene TRBJ2-3; 8 bases match TRBD1. The J segment lost 5 bases and the V segment lost 0 bases, leaving 8 bases of the junction unmatched. Germline assignment: CDR1 SGDLS and CDR2 YYNGEE. This CDR3 is built from 16 residues. CDR3 bases: TGTGCCAGCAGCGTAGCCTCGTGGACAGGGATAGATACGCAGTATTTT. Its protein product is CASSVASWTGIDTQYF.

There are many counts of this clonotype. CDR3: CASSLNTGELFF. DNA for the CDR3: TGTGCCAGCAGTCTGAACACCGGGGAGCTGTTTTTT. V is TRBV6-5 and J is TRBJ2-2; D unclear. The V and J ends lost 5 bases and 1 base respectively, with 2 bases between them. CDR3 size: 12 residues. The germline V gene has CDR1 MNHEY and CDR2 SVGAGI.

A few counts support this clonotype. V gene TRBV6-2 or TRBV6-3 combines with J gene TRBJ1-5; 7 bases line up with TRBD1. CDR3 size: 14 residues. Trimming took 0 bases from V and 6 from J; bases not matched to a gene: 2. Germline lookup yields CDR1 MNHEY and CDR2 SVGEGT. The CDR3: CASSYSGGFQPQHF. CDR3 DNA: TGTGCCAGCAGTTACTCAGGGGGCTTTCAGCCCCAGCATTTT.

V gene TRBV7-9 combines with J gene TRBJ2-1; TRBD2 agrees at 9 bases. The CDR3 runs 15 residues. V trimming: 1 base; J trimming: 7 bases; junction bases outside the gene matches: 5. CDR1 is SEHNR and CDR2 is FQNEAQ in the germline V gene (reference sequence). CDR3 loop: CASSLGASGTNEQFF. In nucleotides, the CDR3 is TGTGCCAGCAGCTTAGGGGCTAGCGGGACTAATGAGCAGTTCTTC.

This clonotype was recorded at least ten times. V and J are TRBV3-1 and TRBJ2-7; no clear D gene. Trimming shortened V by 1 base and J by 0 bases, and 7 bases separated the two germline ends. CDR1 and CDR2 from the germline V gene are LGHDT and YNNKEL (reference sequence). The CDR3 runs 14 residues. The CDR3 protein is CASSQVLSSYEQYF. In nucleotides, the CDR3 is TGTGCCAGCAGCCAAGTGTTAAGCTCCTACGAGCAGTACTTC.

There are many counts of this clonotype. The chain combines TRBV5-5 with TRBJ1-2; tentatively, D is TRBD1 (6 bases). Trimming removed 2 bases at V and 13 bases at J, with 15 bases between. The length of the CDR3 is 12 residues. Germline V gene lookup returns CDR1 SGHKS and CDR2 YYEKEE (reference sequence). CDR3 nucleotides: TGTGCCAGCAGCTTATCGACAGGTCCGGGCACCTTC. It codes for CASSLSTGPGTF.

This clonotype was found a few times. The chain recombines TRBV7-9 with TRBJ1-5; TRBD1 is a possible D gene (5 bases). Germline CDR1 reads SEHNR; CDR2 reads FQNEAQ (reference sequence). CDR3 length: 13 amino acids. The V end was cut by 4 bases, the J end by 6 bases, with 10 bases between. The CDR3 nucleotides are TGTGCCAGCAGCTGGGGGGAAGTTCAGCCCCAGCATTTT. Amino acids: CASSWGEVQPQHF.

Sample share makes this clonotype medium-sized. J is TRBJ2-7 and V is TRBV4-1, with 8 bases aligning to TRBD2. V shed 4 bases and J 1 base; nucleotides not matched to a gene: 6. This CDR3 has 15 residues. Germline lookup yields CDR1 MGHRA and CDR2 YSYEKL. CDR3 sequence reads: CASSPGAGASYEQYF. The CDR3 DNA follows: TGCGCCAGCAGCCCCGGAGCGGGAGCTTCCTACGAGCAGTACTTC.

This clonotype was counted between two and nine times. The chain is built from TRBV18 and TRBJ2-3; D remains ambiguous. Deletions cut 2 bases from V and 10 bases from J, with 13 bases between. The CDR3 extends over 13 amino acids. Germline CDR1 KGHSH, CDR2 LQKENI. CDR3 bases: TGTGCCAGCTCACCAGATAGGGATTCGGCGCAGTATTTT. Protein product: CASSPDRDSAQYF.

In this sample, this clonotype turned up many times. V usage is TRBV9 and J usage is TRBJ2-7; perhaps D is TRBD1 or TRBD2 (5 bases each). Trimming stripped 0 bases from V and 7 bases from J, with 20 bases between. The CDR3 consists of 16 residues. Germline V gene lookup returns CDR1 SGDLS and CDR2 YYNGEE. CDR3 sequence reads: CASSVATSGPPGEQYF. As DNA, the CDR3 is TGTGCCAGCAGCGTAGCTACATCGGGACCCCCGGGGGAGCAGTACTTC.

This clonotype was seen repeatedly, ten times or more. The chain carries TRBV5-1 and TRBJ2-1; the match to TRBD2 covers 10 bases. CDR1 SGHRS and CDR2 YFSETQ come from the germline V gene. The CDR3 extends over 15 amino acids. The V gene end was trimmed by 4 bases and the J gene end by 6 bases; junction bases not matched to a gene: 7. The DNA for the CDR3 is TGCGCCAGCAGCGCAACTAGCGGGAAGGGCAATGAGCAGTTCTTC. It specifies CASSATSGKGNEQFF.

The gene calls are TRBV11-1 and TRBJ1-1; D possibly corresponds to TRBD1 (6 bases). V lost 1 base and J lost 2, with 20 bases in between. Looked up from germline, CDR1 is SGHAT and CDR2 is FQDESV (reference sequence). CDR3 size: 18 residues. DNA of the CDR3: TGTGCCAGCAGCTTAGTAGGGTGGGGCAGGGGAAAAAACACTGAAGCTTTCTTT. Translating it yields CASSLVGWGRGKNTEAFF.

This clonotype was detected ten times or more. The genes are TRBV20-1 and TRBJ1-1; D might be TRBD1 (6 bases). Germline CDR1 reads DFQATT; CDR2 reads SNEGSKA (reference sequence). Trimming took off 6 bases at V and 5 bases at J, with 22 bases between the two ends. The CDR3 is 15 amino acids. CDR3 sequence: CSARTALIRGTEAFF. In DNA form, the CDR3 reads TGCAGTGCCAGGACAGCCTTGATTAGGGGGACTGAAGCTTTCTTT.